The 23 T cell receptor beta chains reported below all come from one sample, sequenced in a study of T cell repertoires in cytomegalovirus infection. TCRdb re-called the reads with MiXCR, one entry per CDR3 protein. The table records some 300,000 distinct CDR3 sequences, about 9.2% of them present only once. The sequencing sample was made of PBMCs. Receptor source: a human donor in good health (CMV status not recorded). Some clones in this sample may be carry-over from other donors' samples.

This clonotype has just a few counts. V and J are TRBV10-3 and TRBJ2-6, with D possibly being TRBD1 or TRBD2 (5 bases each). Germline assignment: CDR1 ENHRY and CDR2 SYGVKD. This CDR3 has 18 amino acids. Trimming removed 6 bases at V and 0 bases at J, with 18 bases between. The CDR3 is CAISEPGTIHSGANVLTF. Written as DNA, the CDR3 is TGTGCCATCAGCGAACCCGGGACGATTCACTCTGGGGCCAACGTCCTGACTTTC.

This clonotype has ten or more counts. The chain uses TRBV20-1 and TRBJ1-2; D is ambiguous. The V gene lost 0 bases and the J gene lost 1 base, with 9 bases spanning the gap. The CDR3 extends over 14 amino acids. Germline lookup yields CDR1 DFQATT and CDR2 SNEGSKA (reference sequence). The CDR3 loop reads CSARDRRVNYGYTF. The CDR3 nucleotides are TGCAGTGCTAGAGATCGTAGGGTTAACTATGGCTACACCTTC.

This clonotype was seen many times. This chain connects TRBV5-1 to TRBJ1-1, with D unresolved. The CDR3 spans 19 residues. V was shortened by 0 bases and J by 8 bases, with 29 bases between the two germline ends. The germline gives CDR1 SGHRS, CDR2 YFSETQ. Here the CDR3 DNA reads TGCGCCAGCAGCTTGGCCGCGGTTCCCCACGGGTATGAACATTCCGAAGCTTTCTTT. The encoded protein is CASSLAAVPHGYEHSEAFF.

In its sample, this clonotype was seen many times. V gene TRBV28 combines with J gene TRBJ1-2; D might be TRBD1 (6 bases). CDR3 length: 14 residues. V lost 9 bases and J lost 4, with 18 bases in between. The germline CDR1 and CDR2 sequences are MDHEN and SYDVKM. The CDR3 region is CASWSVGGIYGYTF. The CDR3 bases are TGTGCCAGTTGGTCGGTAGGGGGGATCTATGGCTACACCTTC.

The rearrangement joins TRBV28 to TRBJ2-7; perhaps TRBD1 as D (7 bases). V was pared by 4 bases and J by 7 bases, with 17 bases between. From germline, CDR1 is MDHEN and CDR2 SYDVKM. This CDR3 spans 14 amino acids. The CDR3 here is CASSSGGIPGEQYV. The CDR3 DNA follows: TGTGCCAGCAGTTCAGGGGGGATACCGGGGGAGCAGTACGTC.

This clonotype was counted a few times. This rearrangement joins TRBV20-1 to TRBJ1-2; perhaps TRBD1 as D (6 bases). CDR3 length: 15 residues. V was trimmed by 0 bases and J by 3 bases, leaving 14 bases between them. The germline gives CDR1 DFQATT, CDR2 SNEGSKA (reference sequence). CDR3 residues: CSARDPGGGDYGYTF. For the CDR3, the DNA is TGCAGTGCTAGAGATCCCGGAGGGGGGGACTATGGCTACACCTTC.

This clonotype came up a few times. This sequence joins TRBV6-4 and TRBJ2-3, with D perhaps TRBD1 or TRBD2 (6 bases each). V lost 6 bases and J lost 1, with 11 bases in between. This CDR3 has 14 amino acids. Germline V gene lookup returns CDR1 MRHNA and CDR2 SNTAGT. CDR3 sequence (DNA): TGTGCCAGCAGCGATCGGGGGCGCACAGATACGCAGTATTTT. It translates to CASSDRGRTDTQYF.

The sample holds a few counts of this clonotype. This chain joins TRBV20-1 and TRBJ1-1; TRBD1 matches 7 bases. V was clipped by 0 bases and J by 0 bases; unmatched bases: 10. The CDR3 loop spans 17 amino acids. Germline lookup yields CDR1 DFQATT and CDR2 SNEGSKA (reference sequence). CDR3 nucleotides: TGCAGTGCTAGAGATCTGCGGACAGGCTCTATGAACACTGAAGCTTTCTTT. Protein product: CSARDLRTGSMNTEAFF.

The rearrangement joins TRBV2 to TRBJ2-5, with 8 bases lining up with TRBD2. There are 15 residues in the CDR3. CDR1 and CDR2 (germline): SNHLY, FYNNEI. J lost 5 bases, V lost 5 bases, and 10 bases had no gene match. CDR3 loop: CASSLQGTRGETQYF. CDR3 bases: TGTGCCAGCAGTCTCCAGGGGACTAGAGGGGAGACCCAGTACTTC.

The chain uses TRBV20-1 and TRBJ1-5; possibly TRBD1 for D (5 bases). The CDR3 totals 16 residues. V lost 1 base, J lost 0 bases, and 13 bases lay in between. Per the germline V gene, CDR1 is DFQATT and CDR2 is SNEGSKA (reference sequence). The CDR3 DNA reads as TGCAGTGCTAGAGTAGAGACAGCCATTAGCAATCAGCCCCAGCATTTT. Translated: CSARVETAISNQPQHF.

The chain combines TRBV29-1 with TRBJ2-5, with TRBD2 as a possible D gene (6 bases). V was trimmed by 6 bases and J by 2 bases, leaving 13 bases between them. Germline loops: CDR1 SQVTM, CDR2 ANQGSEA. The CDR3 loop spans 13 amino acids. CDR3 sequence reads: CSVRKGTQETQYF. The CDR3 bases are TGCAGCGTCCGCAAGGGGACTCAAGAGACCCAGTACTTC.

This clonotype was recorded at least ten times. The CDR3 region has the DNA TGTGCCAGCAGCGACCAGGGGATTAGGGGTCAGCCCCAGCATTTT. Translation: CASSDQGIRGQPQHF. The genes are TRBV6-6 and TRBJ1-5; TRBD1 might be the D (6 bases). CDR1 and CDR2 from the germline V gene are MNHNY and SVGAGI (reference sequence). V lost 6 bases to trimming and J lost 6 bases, with 18 bases between them. The CDR3 length is 15 residues.

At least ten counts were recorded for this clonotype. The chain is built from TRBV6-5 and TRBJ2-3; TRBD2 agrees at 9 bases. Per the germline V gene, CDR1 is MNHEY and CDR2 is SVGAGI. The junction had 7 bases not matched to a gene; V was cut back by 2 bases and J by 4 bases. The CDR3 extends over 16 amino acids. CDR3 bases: TGTGCCAGCAGTTACCGTGCGGGGGGGTACCCAGATACGCAGTATTTT. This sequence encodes CASSYRAGGYPDTQYF.

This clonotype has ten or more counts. The CDR3: CASTSNGSPEAFF. CDR3 DNA: TGTGCCAGCACCTCAAACGGGAGTCCCGAAGCTTTCTTT. The chain couples TRBV7-9 to TRBJ1-1; D remains unclear. Germline CDR1 SEHNR, CDR2 FQNEAQ (reference sequence). CDR3 length: 13 residues. The V and J ends lost 7 bases and 8 bases respectively, with 17 bases between them.

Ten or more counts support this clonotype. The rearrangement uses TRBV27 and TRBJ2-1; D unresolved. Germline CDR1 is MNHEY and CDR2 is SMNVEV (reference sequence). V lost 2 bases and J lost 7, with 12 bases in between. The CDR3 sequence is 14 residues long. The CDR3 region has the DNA TGTGCCAGCAGTTTAAGCTCCTATATGAATGAGCAGTTCTTC. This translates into CASSLSSYMNEQFF.

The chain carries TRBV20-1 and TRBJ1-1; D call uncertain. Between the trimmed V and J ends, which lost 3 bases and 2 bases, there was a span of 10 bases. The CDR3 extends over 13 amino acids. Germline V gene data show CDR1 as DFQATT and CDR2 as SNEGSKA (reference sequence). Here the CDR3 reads CSARASRNTEAFF. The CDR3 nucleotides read TGCAGTGCTAGGGCCTCAAGAAACACTGAAGCTTTCTTT.

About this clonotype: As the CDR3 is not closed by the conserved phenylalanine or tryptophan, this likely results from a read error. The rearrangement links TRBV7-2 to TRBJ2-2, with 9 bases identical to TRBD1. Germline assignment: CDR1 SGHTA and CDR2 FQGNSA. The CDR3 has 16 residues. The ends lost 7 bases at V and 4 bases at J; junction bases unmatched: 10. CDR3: CASTPRDRAITGELFL. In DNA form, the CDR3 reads TGTGCCAGCACCCCCCGGGACAGGGCAATCACCGGGGAGCTGTTTCTT.

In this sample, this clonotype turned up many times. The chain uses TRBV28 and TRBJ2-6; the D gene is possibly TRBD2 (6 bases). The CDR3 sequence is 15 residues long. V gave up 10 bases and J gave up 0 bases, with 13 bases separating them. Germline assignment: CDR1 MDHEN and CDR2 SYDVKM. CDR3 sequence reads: CATKLGGSGANVLTF. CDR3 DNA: TGTGCCACCAAGTTGGGGGGCTCTGGGGCCAACGTCCTGACTTTC. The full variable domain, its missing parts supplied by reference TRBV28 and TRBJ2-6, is DVKVTQSSRYLVKRTGEKVFLECVQDMDHENMFWYRQDPGLGLRLIYFSYDVKMKEKGDIPEGYSVSREKKERFSLILESASTNQTSMYLCATKLGGSGANVLTFGAGSRLTVL.

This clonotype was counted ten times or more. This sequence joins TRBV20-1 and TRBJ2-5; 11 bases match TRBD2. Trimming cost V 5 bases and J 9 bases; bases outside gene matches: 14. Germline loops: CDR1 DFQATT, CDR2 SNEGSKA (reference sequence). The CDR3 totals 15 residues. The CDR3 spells CSASSGGPAGGAQYF. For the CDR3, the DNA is TGCAGTGCTTCTAGCGGGGGGCCAGCCGGAGGGGCCCAGTACTTC.

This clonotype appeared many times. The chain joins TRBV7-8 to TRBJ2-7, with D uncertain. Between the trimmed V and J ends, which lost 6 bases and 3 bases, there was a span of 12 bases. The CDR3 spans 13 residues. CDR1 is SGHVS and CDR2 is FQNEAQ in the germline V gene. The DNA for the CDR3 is TGTGCCAGCAGTTTTGGTTCATTCTACGAGCAGTACTTC. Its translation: CASSFGSFYEQYF.

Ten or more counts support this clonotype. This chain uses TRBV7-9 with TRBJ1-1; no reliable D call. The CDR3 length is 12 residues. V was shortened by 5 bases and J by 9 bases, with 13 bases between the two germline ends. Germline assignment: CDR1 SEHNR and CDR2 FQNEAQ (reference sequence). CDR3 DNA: TGTGCCAGCAGCGAAGGGATAAAAAAAGCTTTCTTT. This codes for CASSEGIKKAFF.

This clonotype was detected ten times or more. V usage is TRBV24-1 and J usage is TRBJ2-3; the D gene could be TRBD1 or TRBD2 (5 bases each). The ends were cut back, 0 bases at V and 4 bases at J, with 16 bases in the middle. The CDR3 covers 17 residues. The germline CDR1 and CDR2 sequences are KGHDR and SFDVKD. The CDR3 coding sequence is TGTGCCACCAGTGATTTGGGAATTTCAGGGACCTCAGATACGCAGTATTTT. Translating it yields CATSDLGISGTSDTQYF.

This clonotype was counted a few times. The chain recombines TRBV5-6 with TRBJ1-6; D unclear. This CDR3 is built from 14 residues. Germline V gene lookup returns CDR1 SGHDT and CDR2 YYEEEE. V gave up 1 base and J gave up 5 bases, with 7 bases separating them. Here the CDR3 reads CASSLYRHNSPLHF. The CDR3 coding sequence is TGTGCCAGCAGCTTGTACAGACATAATTCACCCCTCCACTTT.